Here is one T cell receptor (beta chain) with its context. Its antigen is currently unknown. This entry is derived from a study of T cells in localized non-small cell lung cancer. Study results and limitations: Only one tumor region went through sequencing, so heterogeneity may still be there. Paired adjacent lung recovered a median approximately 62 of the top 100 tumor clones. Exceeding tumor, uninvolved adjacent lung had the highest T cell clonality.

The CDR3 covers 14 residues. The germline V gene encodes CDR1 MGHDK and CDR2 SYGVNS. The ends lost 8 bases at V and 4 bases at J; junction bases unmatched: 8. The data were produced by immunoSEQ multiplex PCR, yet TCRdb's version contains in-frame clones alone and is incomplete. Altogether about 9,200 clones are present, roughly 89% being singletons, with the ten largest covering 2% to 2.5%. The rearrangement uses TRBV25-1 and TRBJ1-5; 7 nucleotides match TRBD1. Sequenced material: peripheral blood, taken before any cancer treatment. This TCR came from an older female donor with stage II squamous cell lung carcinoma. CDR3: CASSLPGQNQPQHF. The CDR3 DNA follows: TGTGCCAGCTCCCTCCCGGGACAGAATCAGCCCCAGCATTTT. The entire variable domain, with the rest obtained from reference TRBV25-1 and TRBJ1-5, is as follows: EADIYQTPRYLVIGTGKKITLECSQTMGHDKMYWYQQDPGMELHLIHYSYGVNSTEKGDLSSESTVSRIRTEHFPLTLESARPSHTSQYLCASSLPGQNQPQHFGDGTRLSIL.